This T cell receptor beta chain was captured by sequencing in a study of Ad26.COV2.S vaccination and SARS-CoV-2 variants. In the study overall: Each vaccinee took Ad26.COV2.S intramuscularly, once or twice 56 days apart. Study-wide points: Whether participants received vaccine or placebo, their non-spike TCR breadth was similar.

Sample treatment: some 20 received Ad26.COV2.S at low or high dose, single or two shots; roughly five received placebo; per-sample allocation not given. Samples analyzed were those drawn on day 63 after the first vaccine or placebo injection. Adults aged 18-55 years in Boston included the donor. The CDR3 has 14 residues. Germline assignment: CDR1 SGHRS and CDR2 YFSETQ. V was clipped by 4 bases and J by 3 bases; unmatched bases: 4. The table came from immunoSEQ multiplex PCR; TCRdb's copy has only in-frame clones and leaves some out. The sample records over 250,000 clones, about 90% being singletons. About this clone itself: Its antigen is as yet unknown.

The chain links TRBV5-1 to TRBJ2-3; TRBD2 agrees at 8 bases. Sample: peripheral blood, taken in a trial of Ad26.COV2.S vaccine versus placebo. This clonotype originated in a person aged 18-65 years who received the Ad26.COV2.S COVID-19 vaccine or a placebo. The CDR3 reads CASSAGTSTDTQYF. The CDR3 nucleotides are TGCGCCAGCAGCGCTGGGACTAGTACAGATACGCAGTATTTT. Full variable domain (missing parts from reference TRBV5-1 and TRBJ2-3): KAGVTQTPRYLIKTRGQQVTLSCSPISGHRSVSWYQQTPGQGLQFLFEYFSETQRNKGNFPGRFSGRQFSNSRSEMNVSTLELGDSALYLCASSAGTSTDTQYFGPGTRLTVL.